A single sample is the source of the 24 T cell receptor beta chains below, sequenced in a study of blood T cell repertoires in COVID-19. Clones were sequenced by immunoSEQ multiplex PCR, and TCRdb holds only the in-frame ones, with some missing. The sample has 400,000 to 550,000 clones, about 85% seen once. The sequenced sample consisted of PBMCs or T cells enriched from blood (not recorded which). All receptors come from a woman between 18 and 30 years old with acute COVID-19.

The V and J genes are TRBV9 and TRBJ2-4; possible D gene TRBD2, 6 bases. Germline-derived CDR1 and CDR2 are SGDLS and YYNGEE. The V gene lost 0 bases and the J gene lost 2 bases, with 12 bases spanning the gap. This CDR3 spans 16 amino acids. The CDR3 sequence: CASSVGGGSSKNIQYF. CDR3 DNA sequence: TGTGCCAGCAGCGTAGGTGGGGGGTCGTCCAAAAACATTCAGTACTTC.

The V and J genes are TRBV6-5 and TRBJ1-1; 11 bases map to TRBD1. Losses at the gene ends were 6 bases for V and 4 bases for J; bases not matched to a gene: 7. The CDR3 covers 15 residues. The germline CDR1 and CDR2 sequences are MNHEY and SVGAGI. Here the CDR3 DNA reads TGTGCCAGCAGGAGGACAGGGGGCACTGGCACTGAAGCTTTCTTT. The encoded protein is CASRRTGGTGTEAFF.

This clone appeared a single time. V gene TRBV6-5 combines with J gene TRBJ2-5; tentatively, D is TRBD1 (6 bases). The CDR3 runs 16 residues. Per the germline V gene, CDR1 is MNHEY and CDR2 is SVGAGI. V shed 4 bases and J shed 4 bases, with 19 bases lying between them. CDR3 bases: TGTGCCAGCAGTTCCAACCAACAGGGAATCGCAGAGACCCAGTACTTC. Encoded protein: CASSSNQQGIAETQYF.

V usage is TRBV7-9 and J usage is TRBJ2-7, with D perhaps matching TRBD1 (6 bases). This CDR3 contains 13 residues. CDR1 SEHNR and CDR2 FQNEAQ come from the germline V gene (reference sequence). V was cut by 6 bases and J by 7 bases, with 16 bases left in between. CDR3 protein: CASSNREFQEQYF. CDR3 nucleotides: TGTGCCAGCAGTAACAGGGAATTTCAAGAGCAGTACTTC.

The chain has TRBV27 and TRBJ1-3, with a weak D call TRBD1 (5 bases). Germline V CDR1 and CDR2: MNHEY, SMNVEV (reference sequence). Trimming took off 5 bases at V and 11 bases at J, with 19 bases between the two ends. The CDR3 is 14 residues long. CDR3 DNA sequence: TGTGCCAGCAGTCCTCAGGGATATGAGGTCCCCATATATTTT. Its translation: CASSPQGYEVPIYF.

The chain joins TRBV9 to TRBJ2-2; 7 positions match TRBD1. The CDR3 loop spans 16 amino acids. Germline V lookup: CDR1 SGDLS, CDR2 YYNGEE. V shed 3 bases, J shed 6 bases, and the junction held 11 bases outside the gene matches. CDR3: CASSANRGDRPGELFF. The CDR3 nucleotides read TGTGCCAGCAGCGCAAACAGGGGCGATCGACCCGGGGAGCTGTTTTTT.

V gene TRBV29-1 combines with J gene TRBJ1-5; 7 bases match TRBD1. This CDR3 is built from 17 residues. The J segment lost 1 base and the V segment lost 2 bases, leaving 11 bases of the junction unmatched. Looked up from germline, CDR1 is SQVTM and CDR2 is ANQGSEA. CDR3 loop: CSVESGVPGQSNQPQHF. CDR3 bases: TGCAGCGTTGAATCCGGAGTCCCGGGACAGAGCAATCAGCCCCAGCATTTT.

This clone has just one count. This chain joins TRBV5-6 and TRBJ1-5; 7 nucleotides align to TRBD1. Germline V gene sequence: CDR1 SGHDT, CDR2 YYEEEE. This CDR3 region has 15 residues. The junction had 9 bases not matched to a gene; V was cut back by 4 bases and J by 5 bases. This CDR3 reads CASSAGATGDQPQHF. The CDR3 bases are TGTGCCAGCAGCGCAGGGGCCACAGGGGATCAGCCCCAGCATTTT.

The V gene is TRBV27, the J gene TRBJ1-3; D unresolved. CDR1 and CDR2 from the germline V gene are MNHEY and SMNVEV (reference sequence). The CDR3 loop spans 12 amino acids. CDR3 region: CPRRGPGNTIYF. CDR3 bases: TGTCCCCGGAGAGGGCCTGGAAACACCATATATTTT.

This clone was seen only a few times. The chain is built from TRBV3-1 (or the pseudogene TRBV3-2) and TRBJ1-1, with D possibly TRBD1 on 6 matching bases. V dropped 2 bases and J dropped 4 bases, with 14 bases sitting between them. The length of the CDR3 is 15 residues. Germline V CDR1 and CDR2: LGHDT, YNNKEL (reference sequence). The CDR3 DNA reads TGTGCCAGCAGCCAAAAGTCACGAGGGGGCACTGAAGCTTTCTTT. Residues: CASSQKSRGGTEAFF.

CDR3 sequence reads: CASRKGVIDYGYTF. CDR3 nucleotide sequence: TGTGCCAGCCGAAAGGGGGTTATAGACTATGGCTACACCTTC. The gene calls are TRBV21-1 and TRBJ1-2; whether TRBD1, the table's D call, matches the DNA was not checked. TRBV21-1 is reported as a pseudogene. The CDR3 has 14 residues.

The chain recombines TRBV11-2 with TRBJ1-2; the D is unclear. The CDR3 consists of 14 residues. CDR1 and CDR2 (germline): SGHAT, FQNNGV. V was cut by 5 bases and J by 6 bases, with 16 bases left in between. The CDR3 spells CASSPGGGRNGYTF. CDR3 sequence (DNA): TGTGCCAGCAGCCCCGGTGGAGGACGGAATGGCTACACCTTC.

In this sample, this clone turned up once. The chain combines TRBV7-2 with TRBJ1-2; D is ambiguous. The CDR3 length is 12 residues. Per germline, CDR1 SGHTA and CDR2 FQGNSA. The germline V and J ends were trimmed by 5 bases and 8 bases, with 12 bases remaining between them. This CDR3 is CASSLGIGGYTF. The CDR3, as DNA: TGTGCCAGCAGCCTCGGGATCGGGGGCTACACCTTC.

In DNA form, the CDR3 reads TGTGCCAGCAAACTCGGGGGCACTGAAGCTTTCTTT. Amino acid sequence: CASKLGGTEAFF. V is TRBV27 and J is TRBJ1-1; D possibly corresponds to TRBD1 (5 bases). V was cut by 7 bases and J by 4 bases, with 10 bases left in between. CDR1 is MNHEY and CDR2 is SMNVEV in the germline V gene (reference sequence). This CDR3 is built from 12 residues.

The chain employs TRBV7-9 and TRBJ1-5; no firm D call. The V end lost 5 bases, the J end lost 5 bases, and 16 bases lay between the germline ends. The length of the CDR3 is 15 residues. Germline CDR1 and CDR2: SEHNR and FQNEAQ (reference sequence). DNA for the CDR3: TGTGCCAGCAGCCCGGGAGGGCAGACCCATCAGCCCCAGCATTTT. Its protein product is CASSPGGQTHQPQHF. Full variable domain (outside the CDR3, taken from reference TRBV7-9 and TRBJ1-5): DTGVSQNPRHKITKRGQNVTFRCDPISEHNRLYWYRQTLGQGPEFLTYFQNEAQLEKSRLLSDRFSAERPKGSFSTLEIQRTEQGDSAMYLCASSPGGQTHQPQHFGDGTRLSIL.

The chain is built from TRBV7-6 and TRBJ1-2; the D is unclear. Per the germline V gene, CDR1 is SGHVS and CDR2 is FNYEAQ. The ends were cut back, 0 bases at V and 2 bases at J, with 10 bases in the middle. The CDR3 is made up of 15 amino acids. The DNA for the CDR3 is TGTGCCAGCAGCTTAGCGCCCGAGGGCAACTATGGCTACACCTTC. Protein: CASSLAPEGNYGYTF.

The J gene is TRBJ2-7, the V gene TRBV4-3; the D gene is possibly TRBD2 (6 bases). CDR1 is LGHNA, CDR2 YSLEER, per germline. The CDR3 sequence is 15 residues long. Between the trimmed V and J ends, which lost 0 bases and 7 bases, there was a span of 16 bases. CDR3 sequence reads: CASSQDLRVAGEQYF. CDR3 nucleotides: TGCGCCAGCAGCCAAGATCTTCGAGTGGCGGGAGAGCAGTACTTC.

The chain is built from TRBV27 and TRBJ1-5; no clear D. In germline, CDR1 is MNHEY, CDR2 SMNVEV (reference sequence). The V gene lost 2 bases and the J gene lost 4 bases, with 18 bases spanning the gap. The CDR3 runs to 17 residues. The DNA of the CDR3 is TGTGCCAGCAGTTTACGCGGCCCCTTGGCAGTGAATCAGCCCCAGCATTTT. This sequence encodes CASSLRGPLAVNQPQHF.

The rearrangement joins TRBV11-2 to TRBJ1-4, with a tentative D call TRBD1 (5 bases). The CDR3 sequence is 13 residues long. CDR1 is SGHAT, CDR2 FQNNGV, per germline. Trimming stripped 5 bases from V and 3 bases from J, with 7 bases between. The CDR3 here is CASSARANEKLFF. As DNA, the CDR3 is TGTGCCAGCAGCGCCAGGGCTAATGAAAAACTGTTTTTT.

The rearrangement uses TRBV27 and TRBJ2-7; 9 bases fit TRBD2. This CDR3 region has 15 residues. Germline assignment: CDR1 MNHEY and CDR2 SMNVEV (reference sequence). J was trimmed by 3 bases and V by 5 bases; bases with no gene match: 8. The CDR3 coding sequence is TGTGCCAGCAGTGTAGCGGGACTAGCTAGCTACGAGCAGTACTTC. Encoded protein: CASSVAGLASYEQYF.

The CDR3 is CASNTGGGGQPQHF. CDR3 DNA: TGTGCCAGCAACACAGGGGGCGGGGGTCAGCCCCAGCATTTT. The chain recombines TRBV6-7 with TRBJ1-5, with 9 nucleotides matching TRBD1. TRBV6-7 is classed as an ORF, of uncertain function. The CDR3 extends over 14 amino acids. The V gene end was trimmed by 7 bases and the J gene end by 6 bases; junction bases not matched to a gene: 7.

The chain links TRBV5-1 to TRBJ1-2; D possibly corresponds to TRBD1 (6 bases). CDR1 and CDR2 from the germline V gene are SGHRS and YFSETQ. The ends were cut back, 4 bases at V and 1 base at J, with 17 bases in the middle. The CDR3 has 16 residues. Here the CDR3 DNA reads TGCGCCAGCAGCGCCATAGGCGGGGGGCGTAACTATGGCTACACCTTC. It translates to CASSAIGGGRNYGYTF.

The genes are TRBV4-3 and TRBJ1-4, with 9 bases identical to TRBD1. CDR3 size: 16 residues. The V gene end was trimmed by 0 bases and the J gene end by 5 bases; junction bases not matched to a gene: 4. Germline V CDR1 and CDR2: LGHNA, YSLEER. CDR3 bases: TGCGCCAGCAGCCAAGATTTTGACAGGGGGAATGAAAAACTGTTTTTT. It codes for CASSQDFDRGNEKLFF.

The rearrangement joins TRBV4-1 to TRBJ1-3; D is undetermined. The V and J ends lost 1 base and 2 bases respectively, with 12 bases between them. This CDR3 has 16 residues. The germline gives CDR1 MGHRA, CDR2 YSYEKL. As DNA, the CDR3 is TGCGCCAGCAGCCAAGTAACCTTTAGCCCTGGAAACACCATATATTTT. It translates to CASSQVTFSPGNTIYF.